The 28 T cell receptor beta chains presented below share a single source sample, sequenced in a study of T cell changes during pregnancy in multiple sclerosis. Profiled with immunoSEQ multiplex PCR; TCRdb holds only in-frame clones, not every one. The sample contains 35,000 to 50,000 clones, about 91% of which appear only once. Source: CD4+ T cells from peripheral blood mononuclear cells, taken after pregnancy. The receptors were gathered from a female donor in good health, enrolled as a control in a pregnancy study.

This chain joins TRBV27 and TRBJ1-2; 7 bases map to TRBD1. CDR1 is MNHEY, CDR2 SMNVEV, per germline (reference sequence). Losses at the gene ends were 2 bases for V and 8 bases for J; bases not matched to a gene: 8. This CDR3 has 14 residues. This chain's CDR3 is CASSLSRQGGGYTF. The DNA for the CDR3 is TGTGCCAGCAGTTTAAGTCGGCAGGGGGGAGGCTACACCTTC.

The chain is built from TRBV7-2 and TRBJ1-6; D unresolved. Trimming removed 5 bases from V and 3 bases from J, with 8 bases in between. Germline V gene lookup returns CDR1 SGHTA and CDR2 FQGNSA. This CDR3 region has 14 residues. CDR3: CASSLKLYNSPLHF. In nucleotides, the CDR3 is TGTGCCAGCAGCCTAAAGCTCTATAATTCACCCCTCCACTTT.

A few counts support this clone. It is likely a read error, because the conserved phenylalanine at the end of the CDR3 is missing. The limits of the CDR3 on the DNA are not certain, so only TCRdb's listed CDR3 is given. J is TRBJ1-1 and V is TRBV6-6; the table's TRBD1 call for D was not verified on the DNA. The CDR3 length is 13 residues, termini included. The germline V gene encodes CDR1 MNHNY and CDR2 SVGAGI (reference sequence). This chain's CDR3 is CASNLEGQGAVKT.

This chain uses TRBV15 with TRBJ2-4; possibly TRBD2 for D (5 bases). The V gene lost 0 bases and the J gene lost 8 bases, with 8 bases spanning the gap. Germline CDR1 and CDR2: LNHNV and YYDKDF (reference sequence). The CDR3 has 13 residues. The CDR3 nucleotides are TGTGCCACCAGCAGAGATCAGGAGGACATTCAGTACTTC. Protein: CATSRDQEDIQYF.

The genes are TRBV4-2 and TRBJ1-5; 9 positions match TRBD1. The CDR3 runs to 16 residues. J gave up 4 bases and V 0 bases, and 4 bases lay outside the gene matches. Germline loops: CDR1 LGHNA, CDR2 YNFKEQ. CDR3 nucleotide sequence: TGTGCCAGCAGCCAAGATCACAGGGGGCTAAATCAGCCCCAGCATTTT. This codes for CASSQDHRGLNQPQHF.

This clone was counted between two and nine times. The chain uses TRBV7-9 and TRBJ2-7; 9 nucleotides match TRBD1. CDR1 and CDR2 (germline): SEHNR, FQNEAQ (reference sequence). Trimming took 5 bases from V and 5 from J; bases not matched to a gene: 4. This CDR3 is built from 13 residues. This chain's CDR3 is CASSQDRGDEQYF. CDR3 DNA sequence: TGTGCCAGCAGCCAGGACAGGGGCGACGAGCAGTACTTC.

The chain links TRBV6-1 to TRBJ2-4; D gene uncertain. Trimming removed 1 base from V and 6 bases from J, with 7 bases in between. Germline values: CDR1 MNHNS, CDR2 SASEGT. This CDR3 has 13 residues. Here the CDR3 reads CASSEVSGNIQYF. CDR3 DNA: TGTGCCAGCAGTGAAGTATCGGGAAACATTCAGTACTTC.

This chain connects TRBV9 to TRBJ2-1; 7 nucleotides align to TRBD2. Per the germline V gene, CDR1 is SGDLS and CDR2 is YYNGEE. With 0 bases clipped from V and 2 bases from J, the junction kept 8 bases outside the gene matches. CDR3 length: 17 residues. CDR3 loop: CASSVDHWSGAYNEQFF. CDR3 bases: TGTGCCAGCAGCGTAGACCACTGGAGCGGGGCCTACAATGAGCAGTTCTTC.

The CDR3 DNA follows: TGTGCCAGCAGCTTGGCCGGGGGGTGGAACACTGAAGCTTTCTTT. Its protein product is CASSLAGGWNTEAFF. V and J are TRBV5-6 and TRBJ1-1, with a weak D call TRBD1 (5 bases). CDR1 is SGHDT and CDR2 is YYEEEE in the germline V gene. The CDR3 loop spans 15 amino acids. The ends were cut back, 0 bases at V and 1 base at J, with 10 bases in the middle. Full variable domain (outside the CDR3, taken from reference TRBV5-6 and TRBJ1-1): DAGVTQSPTHLIKTRGQQVTLRCSPKSGHDTVSWYQQALGQGPQFIFQYYEEEERQRGNFPDRFSGHQFPNYSSELNVNALLLGDSALYLCASSLAGGWNTEAFFGQGTRLTVV.

The rearrangement links TRBV4-2 to TRBJ1-1; D possibly corresponds to TRBD1 (6 bases). V was shortened by 4 bases and J by 10 bases, with 16 bases between the two germline ends. There are 13 residues in the CDR3. Germline loops: CDR1 LGHNA, CDR2 YNFKEQ. CDR3 nucleotide sequence: TGTGCCAGCAGCCCTACAGGGAAGAACTCAGCTTTCTTT. It is translated as CASSPTGKNSAFF.

This chain joins TRBV11-2 and TRBJ2-3; 10 bases align to TRBD2. The CDR3 runs 14 residues. V shed 5 bases, J shed 4 bases, and the junction held 3 bases outside the gene matches. Germline CDR1 and CDR2: SGHAT and FQNNGV. CDR3: CASSPTSGADTQYF. The CDR3 DNA reads TGTGCCAGCAGCCCAACTAGCGGGGCAGATACGCAGTATTTT.

This clone was recorded a few times. The CDR3 nucleotides are TGTGCCAGTAGCGGGGGAGTTGTTGCTTTCTTT. Translated: CASSGGVVAFF. The chain links TRBV19 to TRBJ1-1; a weak D match, TRBD1 (5 bases). V dropped 6 bases and J dropped 11 bases, with 13 bases sitting between them. Per germline, CDR1 LNHDA and CDR2 SQIVND (reference sequence). The CDR3 is made up of 11 amino acids.

The chain is built from TRBV28 and TRBJ2-3, with 7 bases matching TRBD2. The CDR3 is made up of 16 amino acids. V shed 7 bases and J 4 bases; nucleotides not matched to a gene: 14. CDR1 and CDR2 (germline): MDHEN, SYDVKM. CDR3 DNA sequence: TGTGCCAGCACGGTCGGGGGAGGGAGCTACCCAGATACGCAGTATTTT. Amino acid sequence: CASTVGGGSYPDTQYF.

The V gene is TRBV28, the J gene TRBJ1-2; 8 bases are a match to TRBD1. Germline loops: CDR1 MDHEN, CDR2 SYDVKM. V lost 11 bases, J lost 8 bases, and 10 bases stayed unmatched. The CDR3 is 12 amino acids. The CDR3 sequence: CAAQGAERGYTF. CDR3 coding DNA: TGTGCCGCTCAGGGGGCCGAGAGGGGCTACACCTTC.

The V gene is TRBV5-6, the J gene TRBJ2-2; 10 positions match TRBD2. The V and J ends lost 4 bases and 5 bases, in that order; junction bases with no gene match: 11. Germline V gene lookup returns CDR1 SGHDT and CDR2 YYEEEE. The CDR3 is 17 residues long. The CDR3 here is CASSLASGSLSTGELFF. CDR3 sequence (DNA): TGTGCCAGCAGCCTCGCTAGCGGGAGTCTTTCGACCGGGGAGCTGTTTTTT.

The chain has TRBV7-6 and TRBJ2-7, with D perhaps matching TRBD1 (6 bases). The germline gives CDR1 SGHVS, CDR2 FNYEAQ. This CDR3 is built from 14 residues. V lost 4 bases and J 0 bases, leaving 10 bases between the germline ends. The CDR3 loop reads CASSSTGLSYEQYF. The CDR3 DNA sequence: TGTGCCAGCAGCTCCACAGGGCTCTCCTACGAGCAGTACTTC.

This chain joins TRBV19 and TRBJ1-3, with unresolved D. This CDR3 region has 13 residues. Germline V gene lookup returns CDR1 LNHDA and CDR2 SQIVND (reference sequence). Trimming left V 6 bases short and J 0 bases short, with 6 bases between. DNA of the CDR3: TGTGCCAGTAGGCACTTCTCTGGAAACACCATATATTTT. Translated, it gives CASRHFSGNTIYF.

V is TRBV2 and J is TRBJ2-3; D is ambiguous. Deletions cut 4 bases from V and 2 bases from J, with 7 bases between. This CDR3 has 13 amino acids. Looked up from germline, CDR1 is SNHLY and CDR2 is FYNNEI. CDR3 coding DNA: TGTGCCAGCAGTGGCACTTCCACAGATACGCAGTATTTT. This encodes CASSGTSTDTQYF.

The rearrangement uses TRBV5-5 and TRBJ2-7, with D possibly being TRBD2 (5 bases). Trimming left V 0 bases short and J 1 base short, with 8 bases between. The V gene's germline CDR1 is SGHKS and CDR2 YYEKEE (reference sequence). The CDR3 has 14 residues. The CDR3 sequence: CASSLVSGSYEQYF. CDR3 in DNA: TGTGCCAGCAGCTTGGTGAGCGGTTCCTACGAGCAGTACTTC.

V is TRBV6-6 and J is TRBJ2-7; 9 positions agree with TRBD1. J gave up 3 bases and V 4 bases, and 7 bases lay outside the gene matches. This CDR3 has 15 amino acids. Germline-derived CDR1 and CDR2 are MNHNY and SVGAGI (reference sequence). CDR3 residues: CASSWGTGWNYEQYF. Written as DNA, the CDR3 is TGTGCCAGCAGTTGGGGGACAGGGTGGAACTACGAGCAGTACTTC.

The rearrangement uses TRBV6-6 and TRBJ2-7; no clear D. This CDR3 comprises 12 residues. Germline V gives CDR1 MNHNY, CDR2 SVGAGI (reference sequence). Trimming stripped 5 bases from V and 3 bases from J, with 8 bases between. CDR3 sequence reads: CASSRGYYEQYF. The CDR3 nucleotides are TGTGCCAGCAGTAGAGGATACTACGAGCAGTACTTC.

The chain is built from TRBV7-8 and TRBJ2-1; 7 bases are shared with TRBD2. The CDR3 has 15 amino acids. CDR1 is SGHVS, CDR2 FQNEAQ, per germline. V was pared by 5 bases and J by 5 bases, with 9 bases of the junction left unmatched. For the CDR3, the DNA is TGTGCCAGCAGCGGCCGGGACTACTTTAACAATGAGCAGTTCTTC. Protein product: CASSGRDYFNNEQFF.

V and J are TRBV7-3 and TRBJ2-5; D gene ambiguous. The V gene lost 5 bases and the J gene lost 4 bases, with 14 bases spanning the gap. This CDR3 region has 14 residues. Germline V lookup: CDR1 SGHTA, CDR2 FQGTGA. This CDR3 reads CASSPGLRGETQYF. The CDR3 coding sequence is TGTGCCAGCAGCCCCGGTCTCCGAGGAGAGACCCAGTACTTC.

The CDR3 is CASSARTSGDYNEQFF. The CDR3 bases are TGTGCCAGCAGCGCGCGAACTAGCGGGGATTACAATGAGCAGTTCTTC. The chain combines TRBV2 with TRBJ2-1; TRBD2 matches at 10 bases. This CDR3 spans 16 amino acids. The junction had 9 bases not matched to a gene; V was cut back by 6 bases and J by 4 bases. Germline V gene lookup returns CDR1 SNHLY and CDR2 FYNNEI. The entire variable domain, with the rest obtained from reference TRBV2 and TRBJ2-1, is as follows: EPEVTQTPSHQVTQMGQEVILRCVPISNHLYFYWYRQILGQKVEFLVSFYNNEISEKSEIFDDQFSVERPDGSNFTLKIRSTKLEDSAMYFCASSARTSGDYNEQFFGPGTRLTVL.

This clone occurred a few times. This rearrangement joins TRBV5-6 to TRBJ1-6, with TRBD1 as a possible D gene (5 bases). Trimming cost V 4 bases and J 4 bases, with 12 bases left between them. This CDR3 contains 15 residues. Germline V CDR1 and CDR2: SGHDT, YYEEEE. CDR3 nucleotide sequence: TGTGCCAGCAGCGGGGACGGGGGTTATAATTCACCCCTCCACTTT. This codes for CASSGDGGYNSPLHF.

The rearrangement uses TRBV2 and TRBJ2-1, with TRBD2 matching over 9 bases. Germline CDR1 SNHLY, CDR2 FYNNEI. The CDR3 consists of 15 residues. V trimming: 8 bases; J trimming: 5 bases; junction bases outside the gene matches: 10. CDR3: CASGQAGGPHNEQFF. Written as DNA, the CDR3 is TGTGCCAGCGGACAAGCGGGAGGCCCCCACAATGAGCAGTTCTTC.

This sequence joins TRBV19 and TRBJ2-1; 7 bases agree with TRBD1. V shed 4 bases, J shed 9 bases, and the junction held 18 bases outside the gene matches. CDR3 size: 17 residues. CDR1 LNHDA and CDR2 SQIVND come from the germline V gene (reference sequence). CDR3 nucleotide sequence: TGTGCCAGTAGTAGCAACGCCCGGACAGGTACCCTAAGTGAGCAGTTCTTC. Residues: CASSSNARTGTLSEQFF.

In its sample, this clone was seen a few times. The V gene is TRBV28, the J gene TRBJ1-6; 7 bases agree with TRBD1. The CDR3 has 11 amino acids. CDR1 is MDHEN, CDR2 SYDVKM, per germline. The V gene end was trimmed by 5 bases and the J gene end by 14 bases; junction bases not matched to a gene: 3. CDR3 region: CASSPTGALHF. The CDR3 bases are TGTGCCAGCAGTCCAACAGGGGCCCTCCACTTT.